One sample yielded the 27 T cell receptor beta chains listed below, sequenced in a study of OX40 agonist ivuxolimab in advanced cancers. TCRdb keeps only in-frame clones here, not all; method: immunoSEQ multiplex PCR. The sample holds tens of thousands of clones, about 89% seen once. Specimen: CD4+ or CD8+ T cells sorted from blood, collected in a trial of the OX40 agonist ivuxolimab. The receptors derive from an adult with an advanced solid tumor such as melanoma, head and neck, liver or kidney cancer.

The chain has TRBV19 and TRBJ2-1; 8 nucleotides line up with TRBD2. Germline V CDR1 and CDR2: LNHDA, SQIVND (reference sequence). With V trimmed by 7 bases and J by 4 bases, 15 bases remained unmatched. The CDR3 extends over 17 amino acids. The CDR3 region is CASTPRVWASGYNEQFF. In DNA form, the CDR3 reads TGTGCCAGTACCCCCCGTGTTTGGGCTAGCGGGTACAATGAGCAGTTCTTC. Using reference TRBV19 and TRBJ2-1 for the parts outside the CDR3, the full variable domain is DGGITQSPKYLFRKEGQNVTLSCEQNLNHDAMYWYRQDPGQGLRLIYYSQIVNDFQKGDIAEGYSVSREKKESFPLTVTSAQKNPTAFYLCASTPRVWASGYNEQFFGPGTRLTVL.

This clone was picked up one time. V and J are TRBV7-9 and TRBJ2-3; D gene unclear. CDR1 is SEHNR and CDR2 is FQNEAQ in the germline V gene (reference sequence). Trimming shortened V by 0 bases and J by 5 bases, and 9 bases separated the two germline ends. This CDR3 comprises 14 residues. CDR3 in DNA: TGTGCCAGCAGCTTAGCCGGTTTTAGAGATACGCAGTATTTT. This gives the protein CASSLAGFRDTQYF.

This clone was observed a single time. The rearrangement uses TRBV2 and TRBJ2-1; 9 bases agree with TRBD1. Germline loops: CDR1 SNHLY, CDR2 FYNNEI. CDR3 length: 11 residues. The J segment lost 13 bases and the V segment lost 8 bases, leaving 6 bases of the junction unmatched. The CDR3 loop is CASGPGQGQFF. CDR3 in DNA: TGTGCCAGCGGTCCGGGACAGGGACAGTTCTTC.

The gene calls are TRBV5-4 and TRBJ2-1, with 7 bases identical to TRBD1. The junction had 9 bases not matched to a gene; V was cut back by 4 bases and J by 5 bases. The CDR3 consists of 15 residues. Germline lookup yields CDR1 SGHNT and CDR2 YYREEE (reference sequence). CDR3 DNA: TGTGCCAGCAGCCAGACAGGGATGATAGACAATGAGCAGTTCTTC. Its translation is CASSQTGMIDNEQFF.

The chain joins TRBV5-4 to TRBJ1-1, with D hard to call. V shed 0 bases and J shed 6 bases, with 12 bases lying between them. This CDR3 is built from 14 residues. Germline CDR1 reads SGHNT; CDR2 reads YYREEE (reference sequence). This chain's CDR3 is CASSLGGWGAEAFF. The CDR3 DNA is TGTGCCAGCAGCTTGGGAGGGTGGGGTGCTGAAGCTTTCTTT.

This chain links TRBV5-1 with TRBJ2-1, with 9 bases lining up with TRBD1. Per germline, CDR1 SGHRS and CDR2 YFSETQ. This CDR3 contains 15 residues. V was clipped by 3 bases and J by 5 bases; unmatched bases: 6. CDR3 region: CASSYRDRADNEQFF. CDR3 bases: TGCGCCAGCAGCTATCGGGACAGGGCTGACAATGAGCAGTTCTTC.

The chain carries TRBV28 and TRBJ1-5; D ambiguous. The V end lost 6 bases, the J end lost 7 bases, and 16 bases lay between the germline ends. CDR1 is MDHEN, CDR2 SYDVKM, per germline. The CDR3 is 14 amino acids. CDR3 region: CASSPGGSGQPQHF. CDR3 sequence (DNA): TGTGCCAGCAGCCCCGGAGGGTCAGGCCAGCCCCAGCATTTT.

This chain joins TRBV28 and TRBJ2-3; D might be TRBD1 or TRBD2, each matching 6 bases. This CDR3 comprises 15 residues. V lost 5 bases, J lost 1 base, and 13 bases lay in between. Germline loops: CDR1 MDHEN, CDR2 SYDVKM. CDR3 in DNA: TGTGCCAGCAGTACCCCGGGGGCGGGCACAGATACGCAGTATTTT. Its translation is CASSTPGAGTDTQYF. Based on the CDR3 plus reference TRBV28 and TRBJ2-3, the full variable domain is DVKVTQSSRYLVKRTGEKVFLECVQDMDHENMFWYRQDPGLGLRLIYFSYDVKMKEKGDIPEGYSVSREKKERFSLILESASTNQTSMYLCASSTPGAGTDTQYFGPGTRLTVL.

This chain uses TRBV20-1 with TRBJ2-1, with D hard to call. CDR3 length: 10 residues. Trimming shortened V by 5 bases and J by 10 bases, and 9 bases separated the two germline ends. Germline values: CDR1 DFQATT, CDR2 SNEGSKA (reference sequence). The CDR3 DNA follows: TGCAGTGCTGGGCCGGCGGAGCAGTTCTTC. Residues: CSAGPAEQFF.

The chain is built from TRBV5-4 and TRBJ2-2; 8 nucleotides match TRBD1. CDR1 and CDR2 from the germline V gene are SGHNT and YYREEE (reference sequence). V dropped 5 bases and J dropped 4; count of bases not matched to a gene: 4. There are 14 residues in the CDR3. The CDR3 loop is CASSGTGGTGELFF. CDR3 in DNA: TGTGCCAGCAGTGGGACAGGCGGCACCGGGGAGCTGTTTTTT.

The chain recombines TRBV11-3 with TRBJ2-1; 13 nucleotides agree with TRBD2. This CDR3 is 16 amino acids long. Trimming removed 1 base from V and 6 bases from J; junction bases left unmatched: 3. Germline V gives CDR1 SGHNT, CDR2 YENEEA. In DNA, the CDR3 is TGTGCCAGCAGCTTAGGGACTAGCGGGAGTACCAATGAGCAGTTCTTC. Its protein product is CASSLGTSGSTNEQFF.

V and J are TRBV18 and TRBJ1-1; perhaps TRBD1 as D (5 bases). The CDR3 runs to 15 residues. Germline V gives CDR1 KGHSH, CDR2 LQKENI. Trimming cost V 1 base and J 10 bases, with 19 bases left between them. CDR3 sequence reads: CASSPRGAGEGGAFF. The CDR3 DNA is TGTGCCAGCTCACCACGGGGAGCGGGGGAAGGTGGAGCTTTCTTT.

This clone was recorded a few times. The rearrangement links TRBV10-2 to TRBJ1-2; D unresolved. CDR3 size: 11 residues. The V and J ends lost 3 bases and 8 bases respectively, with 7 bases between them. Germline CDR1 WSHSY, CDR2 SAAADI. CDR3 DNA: TGCGCCAGCAGTGACACGGGAGGCTACACCTTC. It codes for CASSDTGGYTF.

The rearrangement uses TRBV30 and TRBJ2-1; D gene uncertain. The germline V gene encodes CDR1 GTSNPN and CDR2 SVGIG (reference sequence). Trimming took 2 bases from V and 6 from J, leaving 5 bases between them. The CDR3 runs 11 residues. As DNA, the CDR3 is TGTGCCTGGAGTAGGCTCAATGAGCAGTTCTTC. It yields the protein CAWSRLNEQFF.

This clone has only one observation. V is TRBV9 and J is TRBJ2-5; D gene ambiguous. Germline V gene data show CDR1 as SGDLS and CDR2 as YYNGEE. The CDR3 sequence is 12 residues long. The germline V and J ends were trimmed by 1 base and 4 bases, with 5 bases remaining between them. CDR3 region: CASSVPRETQYF. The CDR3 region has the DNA TGTGCCAGCAGCGTACCGAGAGAGACCCAGTACTTC.

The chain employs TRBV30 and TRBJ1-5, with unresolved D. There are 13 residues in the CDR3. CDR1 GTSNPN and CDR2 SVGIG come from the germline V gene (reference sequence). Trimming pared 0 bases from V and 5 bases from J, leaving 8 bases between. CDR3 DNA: TGTGCCTGGAGTGTACAAAGGGATCAGCCCCAGCATTTT. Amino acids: CAWSVQRDQPQHF. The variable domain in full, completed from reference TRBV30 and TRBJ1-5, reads SQTIHQWPATLVQPVGSPLSLECTVEGTSNPNLYWYRQAAGRGLQLLFYSVGIGQISSEVPQNLSASRPQDRQFILSSKKLLLSDSGFYLCAWSVQRDQPQHFGDGTRLSIL.

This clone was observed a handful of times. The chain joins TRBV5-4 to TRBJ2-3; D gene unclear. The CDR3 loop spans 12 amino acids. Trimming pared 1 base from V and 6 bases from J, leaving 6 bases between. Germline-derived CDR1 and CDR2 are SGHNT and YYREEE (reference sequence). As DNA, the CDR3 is TGTGCCAGCAGCTTGCACCGGGATACGCAGTATTTT. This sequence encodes CASSLHRDTQYF.

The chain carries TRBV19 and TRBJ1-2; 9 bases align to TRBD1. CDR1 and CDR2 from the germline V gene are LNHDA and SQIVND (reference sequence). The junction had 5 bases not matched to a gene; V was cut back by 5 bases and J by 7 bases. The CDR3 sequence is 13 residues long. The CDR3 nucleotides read TGTGCCAGTAGTTTGGGACAGGGAGGTGGCTACACCTTC. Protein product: CASSLGQGGGYTF.

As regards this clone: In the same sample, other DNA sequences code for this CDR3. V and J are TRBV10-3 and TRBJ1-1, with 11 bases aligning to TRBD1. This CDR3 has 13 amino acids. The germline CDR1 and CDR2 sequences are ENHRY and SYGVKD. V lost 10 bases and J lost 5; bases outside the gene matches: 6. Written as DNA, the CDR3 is TGTGCCACTGGGGGGACAGGGGGGACTGAAGCTTTCTTT. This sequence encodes CATGGTGGTEAFF.

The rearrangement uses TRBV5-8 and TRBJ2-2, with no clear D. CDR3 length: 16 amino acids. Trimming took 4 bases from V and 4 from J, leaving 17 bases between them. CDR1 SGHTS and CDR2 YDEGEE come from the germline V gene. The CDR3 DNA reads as TGTGCCAGCAGCCCGAGCATTGGGGTGATCACCGGGGAGCTGTTTTTT. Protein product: CASSPSIGVITGELFF. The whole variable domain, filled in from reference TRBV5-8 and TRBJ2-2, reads EAGVTQSPTHLIKTRGQQATLRCSPISGHTSVYWYQQALGLGLQFLLWYDEGEERNRGNFPPRFSGRQFPNYSSELNVNALELEDSALYLCASSPSIGVITGELFFGEGSRLTVL.

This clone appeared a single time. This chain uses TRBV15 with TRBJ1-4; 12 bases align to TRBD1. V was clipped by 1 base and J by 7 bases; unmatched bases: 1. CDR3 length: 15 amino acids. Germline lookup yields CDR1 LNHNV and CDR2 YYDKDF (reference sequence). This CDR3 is CATSRVGQGAEKLFF. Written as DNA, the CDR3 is TGTGCCACCAGCAGAGTGGGACAGGGGGCTGAAAAACTGTTTTTT.

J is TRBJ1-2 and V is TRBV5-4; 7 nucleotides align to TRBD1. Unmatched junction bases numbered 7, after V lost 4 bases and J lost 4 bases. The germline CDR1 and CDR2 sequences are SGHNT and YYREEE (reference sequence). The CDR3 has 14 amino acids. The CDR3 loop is CASSRVDRSYGYTF. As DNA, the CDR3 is TGTGCCAGCAGCCGGGTGGACAGGTCCTATGGCTACACCTTC. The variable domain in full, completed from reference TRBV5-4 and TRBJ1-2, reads ETGVTQSPTHLIKTRGQQVTLRCSSQSGHNTVSWYQQALGQGPQFIFQYYREEENGRGNFPPRFSGLQFPNYSSELNVNALELDDSALYLCASSRVDRSYGYTFGSGTRLTVV.

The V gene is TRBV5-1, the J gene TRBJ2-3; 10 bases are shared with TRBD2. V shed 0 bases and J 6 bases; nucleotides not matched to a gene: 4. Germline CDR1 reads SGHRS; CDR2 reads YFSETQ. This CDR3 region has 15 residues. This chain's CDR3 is CASSLGLAGVDTQYF. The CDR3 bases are TGCGCCAGCAGCTTGGGTCTAGCGGGAGTTGATACGCAGTATTTT.

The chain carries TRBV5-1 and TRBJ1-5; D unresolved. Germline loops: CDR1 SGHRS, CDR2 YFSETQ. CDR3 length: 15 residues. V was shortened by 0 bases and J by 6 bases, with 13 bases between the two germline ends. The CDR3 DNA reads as TGCGCCAGCAGCTTGGAACCGGGGAACAGTCAGCCCCAGCATTTT. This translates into CASSLEPGNSQPQHF.

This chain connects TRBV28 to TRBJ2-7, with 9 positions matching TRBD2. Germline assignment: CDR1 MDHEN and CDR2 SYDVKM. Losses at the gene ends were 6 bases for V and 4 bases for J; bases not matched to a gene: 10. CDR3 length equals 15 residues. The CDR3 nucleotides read TGTGCCAGCAGGGGAGCGGGAGGAGGAAGATACGAGCAGTACTTC. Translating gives CASRGAGGGRYEQYF.

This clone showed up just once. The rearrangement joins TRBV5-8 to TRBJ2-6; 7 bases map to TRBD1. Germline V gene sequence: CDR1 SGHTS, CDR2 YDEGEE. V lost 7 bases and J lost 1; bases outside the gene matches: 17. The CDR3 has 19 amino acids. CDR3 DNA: TGTGCCAGCGGGCGGCGATTAACGACAGGGATTTCTGGGGCCAACGTCCTGACTTTC. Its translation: CASGRRLTTGISGANVLTF.

CDR3 sequence reads: CASSSTSIGARFNQPQHF. The CDR3 nucleotides are TGTGCCAGCAGTTCCACCTCCATCGGGGCAAGGTTTAATCAGCCCCAGCATTTT. This rearrangement joins TRBV28 to TRBJ1-5; the D gene is possibly TRBD1 (5 bases). Trimming removed 4 bases from V and 4 bases from J, with 23 bases in between. Germline V gene data show CDR1 as MDHEN and CDR2 as SYDVKM. The CDR3 is 18 amino acids.